A single sample is the source of the 3 T cell receptor beta chains below, sequenced in a study of T cell responses to AZD1222 COVID-19 vaccine. The method was immunoSEQ multiplex PCR; TCRdb's version includes in-frame clones alone and lacks a portion of them. The data contain 150,000 to 200,000 clones, approximately 95% of them singletons. Here the sequenced sample was peripheral blood, taken on day 0 of AZD1222 vaccination. These receptors were collected from an adult in good health.

V gene TRBV12-3 or TRBV12-4 combines with J gene TRBJ2-1, with TRBD2 as a possible D gene (6 bases). The CDR3 totals 13 residues. V lost 3 bases and J lost 12, with 15 bases in between. In DNA, the CDR3 is TGTGCCAGCAGTTTCTCCTCTCGGGGGTGGCAGTTCTTC. This sequence encodes CASSFSSRGWQFF.

The chain recombines TRBV23-1 with TRBJ1-2, with TRBD1 matching 7 bases. TRBV23-1 is given ORF status, its function remaining uncertain. The CDR3 sequence is 14 residues long. J lost 4 bases, V lost 2 bases, and 4 bases had no gene match. In DNA form, the CDR3 reads TGCGCCAGCAGTCAACTGGGACAGCCCTATGGCTACACCTTC. Amino acids: CASSQLGQPYGYTF.

The chain recombines TRBV5-1 with TRBJ1-1, with 8 bases fitting TRBD1. CDR3 length: 17 residues. The germline CDR1 and CDR2 sequences are SGHRS and YFSETQ. Germline trimming cut 3 bases from V and 5 bases from J; bases unmatched to any gene: 15. The CDR3: CASSSPSAGGASTEAFF. The CDR3 DNA follows: TGCGCCAGCAGCTCACCGTCGGCAGGGGGCGCGAGTACTGAAGCTTTCTTT.